These 20 T cell receptor beta chains were sequenced from one sample in a study of cytomegalovirus exposure and HLA in healthy donors. With 60 Vbeta and 13 Jbeta primers, the PCR was carried out. Measured with immunoSEQ multiplex PCR; TCRdb has only the in-frame clones, and not every one. Its listing shows around 140,000 clones. Material for sequencing was PBMCs. The receptors here all came from a woman between 18 and 30 years old in good health and CMV-seronegative.

The chain joins TRBV27 to TRBJ2-7; 11 bases are a match to TRBD2. CDR1 and CDR2 (germline): MNHEY, SMNVEV (reference sequence). CDR3 length: 15 residues. Losses at the gene ends were 4 bases for V and 2 bases for J; bases not matched to a gene: 4. The CDR3 DNA follows: TGTGCCAGCAGTTCACTAGCGGGAGCGCCCTACGAGCAGTACGTC. Encoded protein: CASSSLAGAPYEQYV.

The J gene is TRBJ1-1, the V gene TRBV13; maybe TRBD1 (6 bases). The V gene's germline CDR1 is PRHDT and CDR2 FYEKMQ (reference sequence). V dropped 10 bases and J dropped 4 bases, with 13 bases sitting between them. The CDR3 runs to 12 residues. The CDR3 region is CATQQGSTEAFF. CDR3 in DNA: TGTGCCACCCAACAGGGATCCACTGAAGCTTTCTTT.

The chain uses TRBV7-8 and TRBJ2-3, with 8 nucleotides matching TRBD2. Germline values: CDR1 SGHVS, CDR2 FQNEAQ. CDR3 length: 13 residues. Trimming cost V 1 base and J 9 bases; bases outside gene matches: 3. The CDR3 sequence is CASSLGSSGTQYF. CDR3 in DNA: TGTGCCAGCAGCTTAGGCTCTAGCGGGACGCAGTATTTT. Supplemented by reference TRBV7-8 and TRBJ2-3, the full variable domain reads GAGVSQSPRYKVAKRGQDVALRCDPISGHVSLFWYQQALGQGPEFLTYFQNEAQLDKSGLPSDRFFAERPEGSVSTLKIQRTQQEDSAVYLCASSLGSSGTQYFGPGTRLTVL.

The chain uses TRBV2 and TRBJ2-7, with 9 bases identical to TRBD1. The CDR3 consists of 13 residues. The germline CDR1 and CDR2 sequences are SNHLY and FYNNEI. V lost 6 bases, J lost 2 bases, and 2 bases stayed unmatched. CDR3 amino acids: CASRRQGAYEQYV. CDR3 sequence (DNA): TGTGCCAGCAGAAGACAGGGGGCCTACGAGCAGTACGTC.

This rearrangement joins TRBV5-4 to TRBJ1-2, with TRBD1 matching 7 bases. This CDR3 is built from 16 residues. Germline lookup yields CDR1 SGHNT and CDR2 YYREEE (reference sequence). J lost 8 bases, V lost 0 bases, and 13 bases had no gene match. The CDR3, as DNA: TGTGCCAGCAGCTTGGGCCTCGGAGGGGGCGCTCGGGGCTACACCTTC. It translates to CASSLGLGGGARGYTF.

The chain joins TRBV11-3 to TRBJ2-5, with 9 nucleotides matching TRBD2. V lost 1 base and J lost 3; bases outside the gene matches: 9. Germline CDR1 and CDR2: SGHNT and YENEEA. This CDR3 comprises 17 residues. The CDR3 DNA reads as TGTGCCAGCAGCTTAGGAAGGGCTAGCGGGATGGAAGAGACCCAGTACTTC. It is translated as CASSLGRASGMEETQYF. The full variable domain, with the rest looked up from reference TRBV11-3 and TRBJ2-5, is EAGVVQSPRYKIIEKKQPVAFWCNPISGHNTLYWYLQNLGQGPELLIRYENEEAVDDSQLPKDRFSAERLKGVDSTLKIQPAELGDSAVYLCASSLGRASGMEETQYFGPGTRLLVL.

The gene calls are TRBV11-3 and TRBJ2-2, with D maybe TRBD2 (6 bases). V lost 4 bases to trimming and J lost 3 bases, with 15 bases between them. CDR3 size: 16 residues. Germline assignment: CDR1 SGHNT and CDR2 YENEEA. The CDR3: CASSSDWAGYTGELFF. CDR3 coding DNA: TGTGCCAGCAGCTCGGACTGGGCGGGGTACACCGGGGAGCTGTTTTTT. Full variable domain (remainder filled in from reference TRBV11-3 and TRBJ2-2): EAGVVQSPRYKIIEKKQPVAFWCNPISGHNTLYWYLQNLGQGPELLIRYENEEAVDDSQLPKDRFSAERLKGVDSTLKIQPAELGDSAVYLCASSSDWAGYTGELFFGEGSRLTVL.

The V gene is TRBV18, the J gene TRBJ1-1; D is unresolved. This CDR3 contains 13 residues. The V end lost 5 bases, the J end lost 3 bases, and 10 bases lay between the germline ends. Germline assignment: CDR1 KGHSH and CDR2 LQKENI. The CDR3 reads CASSNAGYTEAFF. Written as DNA, the CDR3 is TGTGCCAGCTCAAACGCGGGGTACACTGAAGCTTTCTTT.

The CDR3 region has the DNA TGCGCCAGCAGCCACGGACTAGCGGGCAACGAGCAGTTCTTC. Protein sequence: CASSHGLAGNEQFF. The chain carries TRBV4-1 and TRBJ2-1; 11 bases map to TRBD2. In germline, CDR1 is MGHRA, CDR2 YSYEKL. The CDR3 is made up of 14 amino acids. Trimming cost V 3 bases and J 10 bases; bases outside gene matches: 5.

The V and J genes are TRBV7-3 and TRBJ2-7; TRBD1 agrees at 7 bases. CDR1 SGHTA and CDR2 FQGTGA come from the germline V gene. CDR3 length: 13 amino acids. Trimming took 4 bases from V and 6 from J; bases not matched to a gene: 6. The DNA of the CDR3 is TGTGCCAGCAGCTCCGACAGGGACAGCGAGCAGTACTTC. Its translation is CASSSDRDSEQYF.

V usage is TRBV6-1 and J usage is TRBJ1-1, with D perhaps TRBD1 (6 bases). The CDR3 runs 13 residues. Germline CDR1 MNHNS, CDR2 SASEGT. V lost 6 bases, J lost 5 bases, and 13 bases lay in between. The DNA for the CDR3 is TGTGCCAGCAGGACGGGGGGCGTAACTGAAGCTTTCTTT. Its protein product is CASRTGGVTEAFF.

The gene calls are TRBV7-9 and TRBJ1-1; a weak D match, TRBD1 (6 bases). Deletions cut 3 bases from V and 0 bases from J, with 11 bases between. In germline, CDR1 is SEHNR, CDR2 FQNEAQ (reference sequence). This CDR3 is built from 15 residues. This CDR3 reads CASSFPSGVNTEAFF. The CDR3 DNA follows: TGTGCCAGCAGCTTTCCGTCAGGGGTGAACACTGAAGCTTTCTTT. The whole variable domain, remainder taken from reference TRBV7-9 and TRBJ1-1, is DTGVSQNPRHKITKRGQNVTFRCDPISEHNRLYWYRQTLGQGPEFLTYFQNEAQLEKSRLLSDRFSAERPKGSFSTLEIQRTEQGDSAMYLCASSFPSGVNTEAFFGQGTRLTVV.

The chain employs TRBV28 and TRBJ2-3; 8 positions agree with TRBD1. Per germline, CDR1 MDHEN and CDR2 SYDVKM. V was pared by 4 bases and J by 2 bases, with 8 bases of the junction left unmatched. The CDR3 consists of 16 residues. The CDR3 reads CASSSRQGWNTDTQYF. Here the CDR3 DNA reads TGTGCCAGCAGTTCAAGACAGGGGTGGAACACAGATACGCAGTATTTT.

The chain uses TRBV25-1 and TRBJ2-1, with 7 bases that match TRBD1. This CDR3 is 16 amino acids long. Germline V gene data show CDR1 as MGHDK and CDR2 as SYGVNS. V lost 3 bases to trimming and J lost 7 bases; unmatched junction nucleotides: 12. The CDR3 bases are TGTGCCAGCAGTGATCTACAGGGGTCGGCTTGGAATGAGCAGTTCTTC. Translated: CASSDLQGSAWNEQFF.

This rearrangement joins TRBV10-3 to TRBJ2-3; 9 bases fit TRBD2. V lost 8 bases to trimming and J lost 2 bases; unmatched junction nucleotides: 8. This CDR3 region has 15 residues. Germline CDR1 ENHRY, CDR2 SYGVKD. CDR3: CAIGLAGRATDTQYF. The CDR3 DNA sequence: TGTGCCATCGGGCTAGCGGGGAGGGCCACAGATACGCAGTATTTT.

CDR3: CASSLGPEEETQYF. The CDR3 DNA reads TGCGCCAGCAGCTTGGGTCCAGAAGAAGAGACCCAGTACTTC. This chain links TRBV5-1 with TRBJ2-5; D is undetermined. Germline V gene sequence: CDR1 SGHRS, CDR2 YFSETQ. The V gene lost 0 bases and the J gene lost 3 bases, with 9 bases spanning the gap. The CDR3 spans 14 residues.

V and J are TRBV18 and TRBJ1-2; TRBD1 matches 7 bases. This CDR3 is 16 amino acids long. V shed 3 bases and J 4 bases; nucleotides not matched to a gene: 11. CDR1 is KGHSH, CDR2 LQKENI, per germline. The CDR3: CASSPRGQPLPYGYTF. The DNA of the CDR3 is TGTGCCAGCTCACCGAGGGGACAGCCTCTTCCCTATGGCTACACCTTC.

The CDR3 loop reads CASSQSAGTSGLDTQYF. The CDR3 DNA sequence: TGCGCCAGCAGCCAAAGCGCAGGGACTAGCGGGTTGGATACGCAGTATTTT. J is TRBJ2-3 and V is TRBV4-1; 12 bases map to TRBD2. J lost 6 bases, V lost 2 bases, and 9 bases had no gene match. The germline gives CDR1 MGHRA, CDR2 YSYEKL. The CDR3 is 17 amino acids.

V and J are TRBV9 and TRBJ2-3; maybe TRBD2 (5 bases). Trimming took off 2 bases at V and 1 base at J, with 14 bases between the two ends. The germline V gene encodes CDR1 SGDLS and CDR2 YYNGEE. This CDR3 region has 16 residues. CDR3 in DNA: TGTGCCAGCAGCGTGTACGGAGGTACGCGCACAGATACGCAGTATTTT. This encodes CASSVYGGTRTDTQYF.

For the CDR3, the DNA is TGTGCCAGCAGCTCACGGACAGGCGCCTACAATGAGCAGTTCTTC. The encoded protein is CASSSRTGAYNEQFF. The chain recombines TRBV11-3 with TRBJ2-1; 7 bases are a match to TRBD1. This CDR3 has 15 amino acids. Germline CDR1 and CDR2: SGHNT and YENEEA. V dropped 4 bases and J dropped 2; count of bases not matched to a gene: 5. The full variable domain, completed using reference TRBV11-3 and TRBJ2-1, is EAGVVQSPRYKIIEKKQPVAFWCNPISGHNTLYWYLQNLGQGPELLIRYENEEAVDDSQLPKDRFSAERLKGVDSTLKIQPAELGDSAVYLCASSSRTGAYNEQFFGPGTRLTVL.